The subject of this entry is one T cell receptor (beta chain). What this receptor recognizes is not known. No clone much larger than this one lies a single base away; base qualities are absent. Looking up the germline V gene (reference sequence) yields CDR1 SEHNR and CDR2 FQNEAQ. Trimming removed 1 base from V and 5 bases from J, leaving 17 bases between the germline ends. Counted from cysteine to phenylalanine, this CDR3 has 16 amino acids. CDR3 DNA is the only sequence kept; it has 48 bases, read in frame from the first base. The cohort comprised 550 to 700 healthy bone marrow donors. Cohort members were all nominally healthy when sampled, although unrecorded immune exposures were likely present. The donor tested CMV seronegative and was one of the 352 seronegative cohort members. Each donor provided a peripheral blood sample, and peripheral blood mononuclear cells were used for TCR beta sequencing. Genomic DNA extraction from the blood cell samples was performed with the Qiagen DNeasy Blood Extraction Kit.

These data originate in a study of cytomegalovirus exposure and HLA in healthy donors (dated by TCRdb to about 2017). Study-wide context: An earlier analysis of 550 to 700 of the donors reported more than 250 Gb of sequence data and 120 million or so unique TCR beta sequences from approximately 180 million T cells. HLA typing included class I and class II loci at four-digit resolution. To decide whether each TCR beta V gene segment behaved as functional or pseudogenic, an earlier analysis of fewer than 750 of the donors relied on high-throughput TCR beta sequencing. Besides the first cohort of roughly 700 subjects, a separate validation cohort made up of 120 different subjects was used. Across some 400 genotyped donors of the cohort, an average of roughly 230,000 unique TCR beta nucleotide sequences per donor were sequenced, and about a sixth of those sequences were non-productive. Rather than drawing on any new phenotypic data, the later analysis identified candidate immune exposures from TCR beta sequences and the way those sequences occurred across donors. The study combined high-throughput TCR immunosequencing, statistical association of individual TCRs with disease status, and machine learning to predict cytomegalovirus infection status. To study patterns of TCR occurrence, a later analysis re-analyzed previously published TCR beta repertoires from under 750 donors and added high-resolution HLA genotyping. Because of strong linkage in the cohort, five DR-DQ haplotypes were treated as single units for association and clustering. Roughly 300 gigabases of sequencing data and 70 million to 100 million unique TCR sequences were included in an early release covering 550 to 800 HLA-typed donors. Donor age, sex, ethnicity and CMV serostatus were collected together with the repertoire data. The number of typed donors differed by locus: 629-630 for A, B, C, DRB1 and DQB1; 522 for DQA1; over 600 for DPA1; and roughly 470 for DPB1. The aim of the study was to test whether cataloging public T cell receptors could identify signatures of past pathogen exposure. The T cell repertoires of several hundred subjects were profiled by immunosequencing and related to cytomegalovirus serostatus. In a later genetic analysis, genome-wide SNP genotypes for 398 of the 666 donors were used, and that subset was treated as a discovery cohort. The genetic ancestry cluster associated with self-reported Caucasian donors included roughly 84% of the 300 to 400 genotyped donors. Every repertoire in the discovery cohort had been generated on one and the same sequencing platform.

Libraries were built with the immunoSEQ multiplex PCR assay. A mixture of 60 forward primers for TCR Vbeta segments and 13 reverse primers for TCR Jbeta segments was used in the multiplex PCR. A multiplex PCR assay on genomic DNA amplified the CDR3 region of rearranged TCR beta genes. Amplified TCR beta libraries were sequenced as 87-base-pair reads on the Illumina HiSeq System. The paper's processing steps were these. Across the 500 to 700 repertoires, a later analysis counted approximately 83 million unique TCR beta chains, around 11 million of which were shared by at least two donors. A nearest-neighbor algorithm error-corrected the raw reads and collapsed the reads into unique sequences, merging closely related sequences to remove PCR and sequencing errors. CDR3 sequences were aligned to IMGT reference sequences to assign V, D and J gene segments. For a sequence to be retained, a match of at least six nucleotides to both a V gene segment and a J gene segment was required. Rearrangements were classified as productive when the CDR3 lacked stop codons and remained in frame with V and J, and all other rearrangements were classified as non-productive. Following IMGT convention, CDR3 was defined as the stretch from the second conserved V-encoded cysteine to the conserved J-encoded phenylalanine. In an earlier analysis of more than 550 of the donors, sequences lacking an unambiguous match to a single V gene segment were excluded. In an earlier analysis of approximately 590 of the donors, V segments were called functional above 56.7% productive rearrangements and were called segregating when the between-donor standard deviation exceeded 5%. A statistical classification framework was built to diagnose cytomegalovirus status from the catalog of TCR beta chain sequences. V and J gene assignment, in a later analysis, came from comparing TCR nucleotide sequences with IMGT/GENE-DB human TR gene sequences. The TCRdist pipeline was used in a later analysis to assign CDR3 sequences and most-parsimonious VDJ recombination scenarios. In a later analysis, each TCR beta chain was defined by its CDR3 amino acid sequence together with its V-gene family, and reads lacking a unique V-gene family were excluded. As a way to deal with suspected cross-contamination and a sequencing artifact, a later analysis dropped under 600 nucleotide sequences that were highly shared and had low generation probability. A later analysis calculated a clonal expansion index for each public chain from normalized within-repertoire ranks of inferred template counts. In a later analysis, generation probabilities were computed using a VDJ recombination model fitted to out-of-frame rearrangements, and the results were checked against IGoR. A later analysis scored TCR-TCR, TCR-HLA and TCR-CMV co-occurrence with hypergeometric tests, applying a repertoire-size bias correction to TCR pairs. False discovery rates were estimated in a later analysis by permuting HLA or CMV assignments 20 times. In a later analysis, co-occurring TCRs were grouped with DBSCAN, and TCRdist sequence similarity was added when clustering was performed within HLA-allele-positive subsets. Repertoires with fewer than 30,000 or more than 120,000 public chains were left out of co-occurrence clustering, as were five repertoires with anomalous nucleotide sharing. TCRdb holds this immuneACCESS table with in-frame rearrangements only. Some clones are missing; in checked studies, unresolved V genes explain under half, and the rest has no known cause. V and J calls and clone size are those listed in that table; D and trimming were worked out from the DNA. Recorded for this sample are over 150,000 clones; roughly 80% of them occurred a single time. The biggest ten clones account for approximately 2.4% of the sample.

Findings and caveats that apply to the study as a whole: Cytomegalovirus status was reported to be diagnosed by the classifier with high specificity and sensitivity in both the original and validation cohorts. In a later analysis, TCR association rates were found to vary across HLA loci, with the most associated TCRs seen for DRB1 alleles and the fewest for HLA-C alleles. Sequencing depth was assumed to be roughly uniform across donors in the presence/absence analyses, though that assumption may not hold. Because some donors lacked HLA typing at each locus, the association tests relied only on the typed subset. Correlated functional status among segregating V segments might reflect linkage disequilibrium, but an unknown experimental factor could not be ruled out. The study gave a list of roughly 150 TCR beta chains associated with cytomegalovirus. The 87-base-pair reads could not distinguish some IMGT-functional V segments, including TRBV6-2 and TRBV6-3, so those segments were excluded. An earlier analysis of approximately 600 of the donors showed that most TCR beta V segments appeared in productive rearrangements either about 90% or about 30% of the time, which broadly matched IMGT annotations. A cluster of highly shared sequence variants was judged likely to represent a technical artifact of the sequencing pipeline. Because counts were too low, about 17 rarely observed V segments, including chromosome 9 orphons, were excluded from the earlier analysis of under 650 of the donors. A further reported finding was that TCR beta sequences accurately predicted the HLA-A and HLA-B alleles for most subjects in the first cohort. In vitro tests confirmed that a few of the cytomegalovirus-associated TCR beta chains recognize cytomegalovirus antigens. Assigning TCR associations to individual alleles was difficult when HLA alleles, especially DR and DQ, strongly co-occurred. A later genetic analysis associated a missense DCLRE1C variant with V-gene and J-gene trimming of TCR beta chains, and an independent cohort replicated the association. Across donors, most TCR sequences were observed very rarely, whereas some public TCRs were present in many individuals. According to a later analysis, most CMV-associated TCR beta chains appeared to be HLA-restricted, and the HLA associations seemed to be driven largely by CMV exposure. The authors suggested that the approach could potentially be generalized to other disease states and immunological phenotypes. A later analysis associated roughly 17,000 TCR beta sequences with specific HLA alleles at a false discovery rate of 0.05. Compared with the roughly 670-donor mean, donors in an Asian-associated ancestry cluster had fewer N-insertions in productive TCRs, according to a later genetic analysis. In this cohort, only TCR beta chains were sequenced, and detectable features were limited by the absence of alpha or paired-chain data. For the cohort, immune exposure information was limited to CMV serostatus. A later analysis reported that several top co-occurrence clusters appeared linked to parvovirus B19, influenza, CMV and Epstein-Barr virus. In a later analysis, HLA-associated TCR beta chains showed more clonal expansion and lower generation probabilities than non-associated chains that were equally common.

Sequenced input: PBMCs. The chain employs TRBV7-9 and TRBJ1-2; the D gene remains uncertain. The sequence derives from a male donor in good health and CMV-seronegative. The nucleotides read TGTGCCAGCAGCTTAGAAGGCAGGCACCTTTGGTATGGCTACACCTTC. The resulting protein is CASSLEGRHLWYGYTF.